The rows below give T cell receptor beta chains drawn from one sample of a study of T-cell reconstitution after alpha-beta-depleted transplantation in children. One entry per CDR3 protein results from TCRdb running MiXCR on the PCR reads. The table lists a few hundred thousand distinct CDR3 sequences, approximately 20% of them singletons. Sequenced material: PBMCs from the stem cell graft donor, taken from the stem cell graft. The source is a human donor who donated a stem cell graft to a child with acute lymphoblastic leukemia. Each CDR3 is given with its conserved first and last residue. D genes are given only for firm matches. Part of the rows lack a size; the others show once, few, many or a class for expanded clones.

V gene,D gene,clone size,J gene,CDR3 protein,CDR3 DNA
TRBV5-6,.,few,TRBJ2-3,CASSLWAGAITDTQYF,TGTGCCAGCAGCTTGTGGGCAGGGGCTATCACAGATACGCAGTATTTT
TRBV9,.,few,TRBJ2-3,CASSVRGLITDTQYF,TGTGCCAGCAGCGTAAGAGGTCTTATCACAGATACGCAGTATTTT
TRBV20-1,TRBD2,.,TRBJ2-7,CSAGTSGRASSREQYF,TGCAGTGCTGGCACTAGCGGGAGGGCCTCTAGTAGGGAGCAGTACTTC
TRBV7-9,.,.,TRBJ2-7,CASGPGRSSYEQYF,TGTGCCAGCGGCCCGGGGAGGAGCTCCTACGAGCAGTACTTC
TRBV7-9,.,few,TRBJ1-6,CASSLEVGSPLHF,TGTGCCAGCAGCTTAGAGGTGGGATCACCCCTCCACTTT
TRBV5-1,.,few,TRBJ2-2,CASSFPGLNTGELFF,TGCGCCAGCAGCTTTCCCGGACTCAACACCGGGGAGCTGTTTTTT
TRBV5-4,.,once,TRBJ2-7,CASSSVLVSYEQYF,TGTGCCAGCAGCTCGGTGCTGGTCTCCTACGAGCAGTACTTC
TRBV20-1,TRBD2,few,TRBJ2-1,CSAFSSGLAGGEQFF,TGCAGTGCTTTTTCCTCGGGACTAGCGGGAGGGGAGCAGTTCTTC
TRBV12-3/TRBV12-4,.,few,TRBJ2-2,CASTLTPAGELFF,TGTGCCAGCACCCTGACACCGGCCGGGGAGCTGTTTTTT
TRBV12-3/TRBV12-4,.,.,TRBJ2-2,CASSPSSGSHTGELFF,TGTGCCAGCAGTCCCTCATCGGGTTCCCACACCGGGGAGCTGTTTTTT
TRBV15,.,few,TRBJ2-2,CATSRDRGPGELFF,TGTGCCACCAGCAGAGATCGGGGCCCCGGGGAGCTGTTTTTT
TRBV20-1,.,few,TRBJ1-1,CSARIVAPPPEAFF,TGCAGTGCTAGAATAGTCGCTCCACCACCTGAAGCTTTCTTT
TRBV6-1,.,.,TRBJ2-2,CASRDSDTGELFF,TGTGCTTCCCGGGACTCAGACACCGGGGAGCTGTTTTTT
TRBV7-6,.,many,TRBJ2-1,CASSPHLGNEQFF,TGTGCCAGCAGCCCCCATCTAGGGAATGAGCAGTTCTTC
TRBV19,.,few,TRBJ2-3,CASSIGPSIYTDTQYF,TGTGCCAGTAGTATAGGACCATCGATTTACACAGATACGCAGTATTTT
TRBV15,.,.,TRBJ2-5,CATSREGPTGSFIQETQYF,TGTGCCACCAGCAGAGAGGGCCCCACGGGCAGTTTCATCCAAGAGACCCAGTACTTC
TRBV19,.,.,TRBJ2-1,CASSGQGNNEQFF,TGTGCCAGTAGTGGGCAGGGGAACAATGAGCAGTTCTTC
TRBV27,.,few,TRBJ2-7,CASSKNAGPSSYEQYF,TGTGCCAGCAGTAAGAATGCGGGGCCCAGCTCCTACGAGCAGTACTTC
TRBV12-3/TRBV12-4,.,.,TRBJ2-3,CASSPIRDGLEQLQYF,TGTGCCAGCAGTCCAATCCGGGACGGTCTTGAACAACTCCAGTATTTT
TRBV5-1,.,few,TRBJ2-5,CASSVYQETQYF,TGCGCCAGCAGTGTGTACCAAGAGACCCAGTACTTC
TRBV20-1,.,few,TRBJ1-2,CSATRGSYGYTF,TGCAGTGCTACCCGGGGGTCCTATGGCTACACCTTC
TRBV29-1,.,few,TRBJ2-2,CSFRWGSTGELFF,TGCAGTTTCCGGTGGGGGTCCACCGGGGAGCTGTTTTTT
TRBV5-1,.,.,TRBJ2-1,CASSLVALSYNEQFF,TGCGCCAGCAGCTTGGTCGCGCTTTCCTACAATGAGCAGTTCTTC
TRBV15,TRBD1,few,TRBJ1-5,CATSWDRDLSSNQPQHF,TGTGCCACCAGCTGGGACAGGGATTTAAGTAGCAATCAGCCCCAGCATTTT
TRBV5-1,.,few,TRBJ2-1,CASSSGLKRHEQFF,TGCGCCAGCAGCTCTGGACTAAAACGCCATGAGCAGTTCTTC
TRBV6-4,.,few,TRBJ2-1,CASSDGPDDYNEQFF,TGTGCCAGCAGTGACGGCCCCGATGACTACAATGAGCAGTTCTTC
TRBV7-6,.,.,TRBJ2-5,CASSFGGAAGETQYF,TGTGCCAGCAGCTTCGGCGGCGCCGCGGGGGAGACCCAGTACTTC
TRBV12-3/TRBV12-4,.,once,TRBJ2-7,CASTLLVPGIGEQYF,TGTGCCAGCACCCTACTAGTACCGGGAATAGGCGAGCAGTACTTC
TRBV20-1,.,few,TRBJ1-1,CSASPQGRRAFF,TGCAGTGCTAGTCCCCAGGGGCGGCGAGCTTTCTTT
TRBV29-1,TRBD1,few,TRBJ1-2,CSVEDPGQDYYGYTF,TGCAGCGTTGAAGACCCCGGACAGGACTACTATGGCTACACCTTC
TRBV5-1,TRBD2,.,TRBJ2-1,CASRARLAIHEQFF,TGCGCCAGCAGGGCGAGACTAGCGATCCATGAGCAGTTCTTC
TRBV19,TRBD2,few,TRBJ2-5,CASSMSGGGLAELQETQYF,TGTGCCAGTAGTATGTCGGGTGGGGGACTAGCGGAGCTCCAAGAGACCCAGTACTTC
TRBV20-1,.,few,TRBJ2-3,CSGPGTLTDTQYF,TGCAGTGGCCCGGGGACTCTAACAGATACGCAGTATTTT